This TCR beta chain appears in the sequencing data of a study of T cells in Graves' hyperthyroidism and ophthalmopathy. RNA transcripts yielded amplified TCR beta CDR3 regions. Carried out on the TCR CDR3, a first-round RT-PCR used the HTBI primer set. Each CDR3 protein is one row after TCRdb ran MiXCR on the multiplex PCR reads. There are fewer than 200,000 distinct CDR3 sequences in the sample; about 9.4% occur only once, and approximately 20% lies in the top ten. The sample holds many counts of this clonotype. Diagnostic decisions used clinical symptoms, serum thyroxine and TRAb, thyroid ultrasound and orbital computed tomography. This TCR came from a woman aged 18-29 years with Graves' hyperthyroidism that later progressed to Graves' ophthalmopathy. Sample: blood.

The CDR3 loop reads CASSSGLGIYEQYF. DNA of the CDR3: TGTGCCAGCAGTTCGGGACTAGGTATCTACGAGCAGTACTTC. The J gene is TRBJ2-7, the V gene TRBV7-9, with 8 bases that match TRBD2. CDR1 is SEHNR, CDR2 FQNEAQ, per germline (reference sequence). V shed 6 bases and J 3 bases; nucleotides not matched to a gene: 7. CDR3 length equals 14 residues.